A selection of T cell receptor beta chains follows, all from one sample in a study of CD8+CD57+ T cells in acquired aplastic anemia. TCRdb re-derived calls from the reads in MiXCR, one entry per CDR3 protein. This table holds about 150,000 distinct CDR3 sequences, approximately 52% found once. What was sequenced was sorted CD4+, CD8+, or CD8+CD57+ T cells (not recorded which) from PBMCs. The origin of the receptors is a human donor with aplastic anemia. The CDR3 runs from the conserved cysteine through the conserved F or W. Fields, in order: D gene, J gene, clone size, V gene, CDR3 length, CDR3 protein, CDR3 DNA. A D gene is named only where the DNA matches it firmly. Expanded clones are given a class, and other clones once, few, many or no size at all.

>-|TRBJ2-7|-|TRBV12-3/TRBV12-4|12
CASSSFIGEQYF
TGTGCCAGCAGTTCGTTCATAGGTGAGCAGTACTTC
>-|TRBJ2-7|once|TRBV24-1|16
CATSEATGVGGYEQYF
TGTGCCACCAGTGAGGCGACGGGGGTTGGGGGCTACGAGCAGTACTTC
>-|TRBJ1-5|once|TRBV7-2|14
CASSDTGGNQPQHF
TGTGCCAGCAGCGACACGGGGGGCAATCAGCCCCAGCATTTT
>-|TRBJ2-7|many|TRBV19|13
CASKEAGEYEQYF
TGTGCCAGTAAGGAGGCAGGGGAATACGAGCAGTACTTC
>-|TRBJ1-1|-|TRBV7-9|12
CASSLQESQAFF
TGTGCCAGCAGCTTACAGGAATCCCAAGCTTTCTTT
>-|TRBJ1-6|-|TRBV20-1|15
CSARSPGMNNSPLHF
TGCAGTGCCAGATCCCCCGGGATGAATAATTCACCCCTCCACTTT
>-|TRBJ1-2|-|TRBV20-1|12
CSARAPPGGYTF
TGCAGTGCCAGGGCCCCACCGGGAGGCTACACCTTC
>-|TRBJ2-5|-|TRBV5-1|15
CASSKLNGYQETQYF
TGCGCCAGCAGTAAGTTGAATGGGTACCAAGAGACCCAGTACTTC
>-|TRBJ1-1|-|TRBV10-2|14
CASSVSVGRVEAFF
TGCGCCAGCAGTGTATCTGTGGGAAGGGTTGAAGCTTTCTTT
>-|TRBJ1-2|-|TRBV2|11
CASSVFDGYTF
TGTGCCAGCAGTGTATTCGATGGCTACACCTTC
>-|TRBJ2-2|many|TRBV11-3|12
CASTGNTGELFF
TGTGCCAGCACAGGGAACACCGGGGAGCTGTTTTTT
>TRBD1|TRBJ2-7|-|TRBV29-1|13
CSARQGSSYEQYF
TGCAGCGCTAGACAGGGTAGCTCCTACGAGCAGTACTTC
>-|TRBJ2-2|once|TRBV7-6|14
CASRGLPNTGELFF
TGTGCCAGCAGAGGACTACCGAACACCGGGGAGCTGTTTTTT
>-|TRBJ1-3|-|TRBV5-1|15
CASSPSTTSGNTIYF
TGCGCCAGCAGCCCTAGTACCACCTCTGGAAACACCATATATTTT
>-|TRBJ2-7|-|TRBV5-6|15
CASSLDGRGAYEQYF
TGTGCCAGCAGCTTGGACGGCAGGGGGGCCTACGAGCAGTACTTC
>TRBD2|TRBJ2-7|-|TRBV10-3|14
CALRRGDGPYEQYF
TGTGCTTTACGGCGGGGGGACGGCCCCTACGAGCAGTACTTC
>TRBD1|TRBJ2-7|-|TRBV7-3|13
CASSVGQDYEQYF
TGTGCCAGCAGCGTAGGACAGGACTACGAGCAGTACTTC
>TRBD2|TRBJ2-3|-|TRBV6-1|15
CASSGGTLYPDTQYF
TGTGCCAGCAGCGGGGGGACTCTCTACCCAGATACGCAGTATTTT
>-|TRBJ2-6|-|TRBV6-2/TRBV6-3|13
CASSSGGANVLTF
TGTGCCAGCAGTAGCGGGGGGGCCAACGTCCTGACTTTC
>-|TRBJ2-7|-|TRBV7-8|12
CASSLQSYEQYF
TGTGCCAGCAGCTTACAGAGCTACGAGCAGTACTTC
>-|TRBJ1-1|once|TRBV29-1|13
CSPRGGLNTEAFF
TGCAGCCCCCGGGGGGGCCTGAACACTGAAGCTTTCTTT
>TRBD1|TRBJ1-2|-|TRBV7-9|14
CASSPGTGPIGYTF
TGTGCCAGCAGCCCCGGGACAGGGCCTATTGGCTACACCTTC
>TRBD2|TRBJ2-7|-|TRBV2|17
CASTYPTGLAVSYEQYF
TGTGCCAGCACCTACCCCACGGGACTAGCGGTCTCCTACGAGCAGTACTTC
>-|TRBJ1-1|-|TRBV29-1|11
CSVVVGTGAFF
TGCAGCGTTGTGGTGGGCACTGGAGCTTTCTTT
>-|TRBJ2-3|-|TRBV10-2|15
CASSEPGSSTDTQYF
TGCGCCAGCAGTGAGCCGGGGTCGAGCACAGATACGCAGTATTTT
>TRBD2|TRBJ2-5|-|TRBV2|14
CANSDRTSQETRYF
TGTGCCAACAGTGACCGGACTAGCCAAGAGACCCGGTACTTC
>-|TRBJ2-5|-|TRBV19|14
CASSIGLNSETQYF
TGTGCCAGTAGTATAGGTCTGAACTCGGAGACCCAGTACTTC
>TRBD1|TRBJ1-1|many|TRBV7-9|15
CASSTTTGGSQEAFF
TGTGCCAGCAGCACGACGACAGGGGGGTCTCAAGAAGCTTTCTTT
>TRBD2|TRBJ2-1|few|TRBV19|17
CASSMGLADSSYNEQFF
TGTGCCAGTAGTATGGGACTAGCGGATAGCTCCTACAATGAGCAGTTCTTC
>-|TRBJ2-1|-|TRBV19|15
CASSKQGQGYNEQFF
TGTGCCAGTAGTAAACAGGGCCAGGGGTACAATGAGCAGTTCTTC
>-|TRBJ1-4|few|TRBV19|11
CASSIQFQLFF
TGTGCCAGTAGTATCCAGTTCCAACTGTTTTTT
>-|TRBJ1-1|many|TRBV20-1|13
CSARDWGNTEAFF
TGCAGTGCTAGAGATTGGGGGAACACTGAAGCTTTCTTT
>-|TRBJ1-1|few|TRBV2|14
CASSEGESNTEAFF
TGTGCCAGCAGTGAAGGGGAGTCCAACACTGAAGCTTTCTTT
>TRBD1|TRBJ1-3|-|TRBV25-1|15
CASSGDRVSGNTIYF
TGTGCCAGCAGTGGGGACAGGGTCTCTGGAAACACCATATATTTT
>TRBD1|TRBJ2-2|-|TRBV11-2|14
CASPTGSARGELFF
TGTGCCAGCCCGACAGGGTCAGCTAGAGGGGAGCTGTTTTTT
>TRBD1|TRBJ1-1|many|TRBV20-1|13
CSARDRGGTEAFF
TGCAGTGCTAGAGACAGGGGGGGGACTGAAGCTTTCTTT
>TRBD2|TRBJ2-2|many|TRBV14|18
CASSVRSSGGSNTGELFF
TGTGCCAGCAGCGTGAGGTCTAGCGGCGGTTCGAACACCGGGGAGCTGTTTTTT
>-|TRBJ2-7|-|TRBV28|12
CASSLQWDEQYF
TGTGCCAGCAGTTTACAGTGGGACGAGCAGTACTTC
>-|TRBJ2-7|few|TRBV2|12
CASSRGPYEQYF
TGTGCCAGCAGCCGGGGACCCTACGAGCAGTACTTC
>-|TRBJ2-7|many|TRBV3-1|15
CASSPRDAQGYEQYF
TGTGCCAGCAGCCCGAGGGACGCCCAGGGCTACGAGCAGTACTTC
>-|TRBJ1-4|-|TRBV2|13
CASSEVENEKLFF
TGTGCCAGCAGTGAAGTGGAGAATGAAAAACTGTTTTTT
>TRBD1|TRBJ1-5|-|TRBV6-1|15
CASSPVQGTYQPQHF
TGTGCCAGCAGTCCCGTACAGGGGACGTATCAGCCCCAGCATTTT
>-|TRBJ2-3|-|TRBV7-3|12
CASSRSQDTQYF
TGTGCCAGCAGTCGATCCCAAGATACGCAGTATTTT
>-|TRBJ1-1|-|TRBV20-1|12
CSAAHGQPRAFF
TGCAGTGCTGCACACGGACAGCCGAGAGCTTTCTTT
>-|TRBJ1-1|-|TRBV15|14
CATSVLQGRTEAFF
TGTGCCACCAGCGTTTTACAGGGTAGGACTGAAGCTTTCTTT
>-|TRBJ2-3|-|TRBV9|13
CASSERGLDTQYF
TGTGCCAGCAGCGAGAGGGGTTTAGATACGCAGTATTTT
>TRBD1|TRBJ1-1|-|TRBV7-9|15
CASSWAPGQGAEAFF
TGTGCCAGCAGTTGGGCACCGGGACAGGGGGCTGAAGCTTTCTTT
>TRBD1|TRBJ1-2|many|TRBV12-3/TRBV12-4|15
CASSLAGQLSYGYTF
TGTGCCAGCAGTTTAGCGGGACAGCTGTCCTATGGCTACACCTTC
>-|TRBJ2-3|-|TRBV20-1|12
CSARVWGDTQYF
TGCAGTGCTAGAGTATGGGGAGATACGCAGTATTTT
>-|TRBJ2-3|once|TRBV24-1|14
CATSDYRPPHTQYF
TGTGCCACCAGTGATTACCGCCCCCCGCATACGCAGTATTTT
>TRBD1|TRBJ2-6|-|TRBV10-3|17
CAISGQGQSSGANVLTF
TGTGCCATCAGTGGACAGGGGCAGTCCTCTGGGGCCAACGTCCTGACTTTC
>-|TRBJ1-1|many|TRBV2|15
CASSEWIGVRSEAFF
TGTGCCAGCAGTGAATGGATAGGGGTGAGAAGTGAAGCTTTCTTT
>-|TRBJ1-2|many|TRBV29-1|12
CSTVGTFYGYTF
TGCAGCACCGTGGGGACCTTCTATGGCTACACCTTC
>-|TRBJ1-1|few|TRBV19|16
CASSGGWAGRATEAFF
TGTGCCAGTAGTGGGGGATGGGCAGGGCGAGCCACTGAAGCTTTCTTT
>-|TRBJ2-3|-|TRBV25-1|16
CASSEYLSSSTDTQYF
TGTGCCAGCAGTGAGTATCTAAGCAGCAGCACAGATACGCAGTATTTT